Each of the 25 T cell receptor beta chains below was sequenced from the same sample in a study of T-cell memory formation after mild COVID-19 (dated by TCRdb to the early 2020s). Receptor amplification or capture employed 5' RACE. Sequencer: Illumina NovaSeq 6000. TCRdb redid the processing of the public reads, applying fastp at Q25 and MiXCR, and retained in-frame beta chains. CDR3 protein sequences are deduplicated, and each keeps its most common genes and DNA. The sample contains 550,000 to 650,000 distinct CDR3 sequences, around a sixth of them found a single time. Less than 10% of the sample is in the top ten clones. Sequencing input: PBMCs or a T cell subset sorted from them (not recorded which). These receptors all come from an adult woman who had mild COVID-19 (a few samples of this study predate the infection). The sample titles of this study are shuffled in the database, so cell type and time point are left out; the donor was told from shared clones.

This clonotype was counted only a few times. This chain links TRBV18 with TRBJ2-7; D gene uncertain. Between the trimmed V and J ends, which lost 2 bases and 0 bases, there was a span of 8 bases. The CDR3 is made up of 14 amino acids. The V gene's germline CDR1 is KGHSH and CDR2 LQKENI. The CDR3 reads CASSPGSSSYEQYF. The CDR3 DNA follows: TGTGCCAGCTCACCAGGCAGCAGCTCCTACGAGCAGTACTTC.

The V call is TRBV20-1, the J call TRBJ1-6; 7 nucleotides line up with TRBD1. After removal of 1 base from V and 6 bases from J, the junction contained 3 bases not matched to a gene. The CDR3 is 14 residues long. Germline V lookup: CDR1 DFQATT, CDR2 SNEGSKA (reference sequence). The CDR3, as DNA: TGCAGTGCTAGAGTGGGACAGAGTAATTCACCCCTCCACTTT. Protein sequence: CSARVGQSNSPLHF.

A few counts support this clonotype. The rearrangement joins TRBV20-1 to TRBJ2-7, with TRBD2 matching over 7 bases. The CDR3 spans 12 residues. Germline loops: CDR1 DFQATT, CDR2 SNEGSKA (reference sequence). After removal of 6 bases from V and 3 bases from J, the junction contained 5 bases not matched to a gene. The DNA of the CDR3 is TGCAGTGCGGTCAGGGAGGGCTACGAGCAGTACTTC. It is translated as CSAVREGYEQYF.

The rearrangement links TRBV4-1 to TRBJ1-1; TRBD1 might be the D (5 bases). V lost 4 bases, J lost 1 base, and 13 bases lay in between. Germline CDR1 MGHRA, CDR2 YSYEKL. There are 15 residues in the CDR3. CDR3 residues: CASSPPLRGNTEAFF. The CDR3 DNA reads TGCGCCAGCAGCCCGCCCCTTAGGGGGAACACTGAAGCTTTCTTT.

This chain uses TRBV12-3 or TRBV12-4 with TRBJ2-1; D is ambiguous. This CDR3 is built from 13 residues. V lost 5 bases to trimming and J lost 4 bases, with 9 bases between them. The CDR3 region is CASSILGYNEQFF. The CDR3 DNA is TGTGCCAGCAGTATCCTAGGGTACAATGAGCAGTTCTTC.

The V and J genes are TRBV5-6 and TRBJ1-1; D may be TRBD1 (5 bases). Germline CDR1 reads SGHDT; CDR2 reads YYEEEE. The V end lost 1 base, the J end lost 4 bases, and 8 bases lay between the germline ends. The CDR3 loop spans 13 amino acids. CDR3 in amino acids: CASSLPRATEAFF. In DNA, the CDR3 is TGTGCCAGCAGCTTGCCCAGGGCCACTGAAGCTTTCTTT.

This clonotype appeared a few times. The chain employs TRBV25-1 and TRBJ1-6; D perhaps matches TRBD1 (5 bases). V dropped 6 bases and J dropped 5 bases, with 14 bases sitting between them. Germline V gene data show CDR1 as MGHDK and CDR2 as SYGVNS. The CDR3 covers 15 residues. In DNA form, the CDR3 reads TGTGCCAGCAGCCAAATCGACAGAGATAATTCACCCCTCCACTTT. Translation: CASSQIDRDNSPLHF.

The table lists this clonotype with many counts. The chain employs TRBV5-1 and TRBJ2-3, with 9 nucleotides matching TRBD2. Trimming cost V 0 bases and J 6 bases; bases outside gene matches: 8. Germline V gives CDR1 SGHRS, CDR2 YFSETQ. CDR3 length equals 16 residues. The CDR3 sequence: CASSLASGAPSDTQYF. The CDR3 coding sequence is TGCGCCAGCAGCTTGGCTAGCGGGGCCCCAAGTGATACGCAGTATTTT.

The CDR3 is CASSNPPGTGGYNEQFF. CDR3 DNA: TGTGCCAGCAGCAACCCTCCCGGGACAGGGGGGTACAATGAGCAGTTCTTC. V usage is TRBV27 and J usage is TRBJ2-1; 11 bases map to TRBD1. This CDR3 contains 17 residues. Germline lookup yields CDR1 MNHEY and CDR2 SMNVEV (reference sequence). After removal of 6 bases from V and 4 bases from J, the junction contained 11 bases not matched to a gene.

The chain links TRBV4-3 to TRBJ2-1; D may correspond to TRBD1 or TRBD2 (5 bases each). CDR3 length: 14 amino acids. Germline CDR1 is LGHNA and CDR2 is YSLEER. Trimming removed 0 bases from V and 9 bases from J, with 12 bases in between. The CDR3 nucleotides are TGCGCCAGCAGCCAAGAGTCCCGAGGGGCTGAGCAGTTCTTC. This codes for CASSQESRGAEQFF.

The chain recombines TRBV4-3 with TRBJ2-3; no definite D call. This CDR3 has 14 amino acids. Deletions cut 0 bases from V and 3 bases from J, with 7 bases between. CDR1 LGHNA and CDR2 YSLEER come from the germline V gene. This CDR3 is CASSQDWGTDTQYF. In DNA form, the CDR3 reads TGCGCCAGCAGCCAAGATTGGGGTACAGATACGCAGTATTTT.

In its sample, this clonotype was seen a few times. J is TRBJ2-7 and V is TRBV3-1; the D is unclear. The V gene's germline CDR1 is LGHDT and CDR2 YNNKEL (reference sequence). V gave up 5 bases and J gave up 0 bases, with 11 bases separating them. CDR3 size: 14 residues. CDR3 coding DNA: TGTGCCAGCAGCTTCCGGGCTAGCTCCTACGAGCAGTACTTC. As protein: CASSFRASSYEQYF.

This clonotype was found many times. The gene calls are TRBV7-2 and TRBJ2-7; 7 bases line up with TRBD1. The germline CDR1 and CDR2 sequences are SGHTA and FQGNSA. The CDR3 totals 15 residues. V was pared by 3 bases and J by 4 bases, with 9 bases of the junction left unmatched. CDR3 nucleotides: TGTGCCAGCAGCTTGGGGCAGGGGGAATTTTACGAGCAGTACTTC. It encodes CASSLGQGEFYEQYF.

This clonotype was counted only a few times. This chain connects TRBV7-9 to TRBJ2-3; the match to TRBD1 covers 10 bases. Germline V gene data show CDR1 as SEHNR and CDR2 as FQNEAQ (reference sequence). The J segment lost 2 bases and the V segment lost 6 bases, leaving 5 bases of the junction unmatched. The CDR3 consists of 15 residues. The DNA for the CDR3 is TGTGCCAGCAGTCGACAGGGGGCCGTCACAGATACGCAGTATTTT. The encoded protein is CASSRQGAVTDTQYF.

J is TRBJ1-6 and V is TRBV18; 8 bases line up with TRBD1. CDR1 is KGHSH and CDR2 is LQKENI in the germline V gene. V dropped 3 bases and J dropped 7; count of bases not matched to a gene: 11. The CDR3 is 17 amino acids. The CDR3 is CASSPRDRLIRNSPLHF. CDR3 DNA sequence: TGTGCCAGCTCACCCCGGGACAGGCTGATTAGGAATTCACCCCTCCACTTT. The full variable domain, in which reference TRBV18 and TRBJ1-6 provide the parts outside the CDR3, is NAGVMQNPRHLVRRRGQEARLRCSPMKGHSHVYWYRQLPEEGLKFMVYLQKENIIDESGMPKERFSAEFPKEGPSILRIQQVVRGDSAAYFCASSPRDRLIRNSPLHFGNGTRLTVT.

There are a few counts of this clonotype. This sequence joins TRBV5-4 and TRBJ2-1; 8 bases are shared with TRBD1. The trim removed 4 bases at V and 9 bases at J, leaving 6 bases unmatched. The CDR3 length is 13 residues. CDR1 and CDR2 from the germline V gene are SGHNT and YYREEE (reference sequence). The CDR3 sequence: CASSVQGASEQFF. The CDR3 bases are TGTGCCAGCAGCGTCCAGGGGGCTAGTGAGCAGTTCTTC.

This clonotype came up many times. This sequence joins TRBV18 and TRBJ1-2; 8 bases are a match to TRBD1. This CDR3 has 13 amino acids. Trimming removed 8 bases from V and 3 bases from J; junction bases left unmatched: 5. Germline V gives CDR1 KGHSH, CDR2 LQKENI. The CDR3 protein is CASSPTGDYGYTF. CDR3 nucleotides: TGTGCCAGCAGCCCGACAGGGGACTATGGCTACACCTTC.

This clonotype was seen a handful of times. The chain employs TRBV7-3 and TRBJ2-2, with 7 bases matching TRBD2. Germline V CDR1 and CDR2: SGHTA, FQGTGA. The CDR3 loop spans 15 amino acids. V shed 5 bases and J 4 bases; nucleotides not matched to a gene: 7. Here the CDR3 DNA reads TGTGCCAGCAGCAACGGACTAGTCTCCACCGGGGAGCTGTTTTTT. Its translation is CASSNGLVSTGELFF.

This clonotype was detected a few times. The chain links TRBV12-3 or TRBV12-4 to TRBJ2-2, with 7 nucleotides matching TRBD1. This CDR3 contains 14 residues. With V trimmed by 5 bases and J by 4 bases, 4 bases remained unmatched. The CDR3 here is CASSPTGTTGELFF. CDR3 coding DNA: TGTGCCAGCAGTCCGACAGGGACCACCGGGGAGCTGTTTTTT.

This clonotype was picked up a small number of times. The chain employs TRBV7-2 and TRBJ2-1, with 8 bases identical to TRBD2. V gave up 1 base and J gave up 1 base; unmatched junction bases: 6. CDR3 length: 17 amino acids. CDR1 is SGHTA and CDR2 is FQGNSA in the germline V gene. The CDR3 loop reads CASSLVPLAGSYNEQFF. For the CDR3, the DNA is TGTGCCAGCAGCTTAGTGCCCCTAGCGGGTTCCTACAATGAGCAGTTCTTC.

The chain uses TRBV11-2 and TRBJ2-1; D is ambiguous. With 5 bases removed from V and 0 bases from J, the gap between germline ends came to 17 bases. Per germline, CDR1 SGHAT and CDR2 FQNNGV. This CDR3 is 17 amino acids long. CDR3 coding DNA: TGTGCCAGCAGCGCAGGCCCTTCCCTCCTCTCCTACAATGAGCAGTTCTTC. This gives the protein CASSAGPSLLSYNEQFF.

This clonotype occurred a few times. This chain links TRBV12-1 with TRBJ1-1. TRBV12-1 corresponds to a pseudogene. CDR3 size: 13 residues. CDR3: CASSFLGSTEAFF. As DNA, the CDR3 is TGTGCCAGCAGCTTTTTAGGTAGCACTGAAGCTTTCTTT.

This clonotype showed up just a few times. At one boundary the junction diverges from the germline segment, which might be a read error. This chain links TRBV6-6 with TRBJ2-2; 9 bases map to TRBD1. The V gene's germline CDR1 is MNHNY and CDR2 SVGAGI (reference sequence). This CDR3 is built from 15 residues. The CDR3 loop is CASSDSGQGTGELFF. The DNA of the CDR3 is TGTGCCAGCAGTGACTCGGGACAGGGCACCGGGGAGCTGTTTTTT.

This chain joins TRBV24-1 and TRBJ2-7; a possible D gene is TRBD1 (6 bases). CDR3 length: 16 amino acids. V lost 3 bases and J lost 1, with 15 bases in between. In germline, CDR1 is KGHDR, CDR2 SFDVKD. CDR3 residues: CATSDMGHLKSYEQYF. The CDR3 coding sequence is TGTGCCACCAGTGATATGGGACACCTAAAGTCCTACGAGCAGTACTTC.

J is TRBJ2-3 and V is TRBV6-5; 9 bases are shared with TRBD2. This CDR3 is built from 16 residues. V shed 1 base, J shed 6 bases, and the junction held 8 bases outside the gene matches. Germline assignment: CDR1 MNHEY and CDR2 SVGAGI. The CDR3 protein is CASSYYGRGGPDTQYF. In nucleotides, the CDR3 is TGTGCCAGCAGTTACTATGGGCGGGGGGGCCCCGATACGCAGTATTTT.